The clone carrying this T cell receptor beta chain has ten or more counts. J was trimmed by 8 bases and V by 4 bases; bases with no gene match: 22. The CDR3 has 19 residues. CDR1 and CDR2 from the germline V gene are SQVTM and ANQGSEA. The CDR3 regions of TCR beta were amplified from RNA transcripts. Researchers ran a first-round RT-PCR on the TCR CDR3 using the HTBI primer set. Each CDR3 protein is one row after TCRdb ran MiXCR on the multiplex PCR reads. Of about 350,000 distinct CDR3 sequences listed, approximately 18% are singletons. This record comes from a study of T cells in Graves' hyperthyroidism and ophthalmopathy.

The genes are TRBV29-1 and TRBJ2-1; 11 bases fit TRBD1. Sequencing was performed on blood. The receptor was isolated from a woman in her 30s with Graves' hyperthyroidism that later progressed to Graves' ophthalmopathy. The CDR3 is CSVADTNDLRTGGLDEQFF. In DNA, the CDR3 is TGCAGCGTTGCGGATACAAACGACTTAAGGACAGGGGGCTTGGATGAGCAGTTCTTC.